This T cell receptor (beta chain) is from a study of OX40 agonist ivuxolimab in advanced cancers. The count of this clone is one. Blood was sampled at baseline, cycle 4 day 1, and cycle 7 day 1. CDR1 and CDR2 from the germline V gene are MDHEN and SYDVKM. This CDR3 is built from 13 residues. The trim removed 7 bases at V and 8 bases at J, leaving 7 bases unmatched. Profiling relied on immunoSEQ multiplex PCR, and the TCRdb table lists in-frame clones only, not all of them. The sample carries over 100,000 clones, approximately 94% recorded once. Sequencing used CD4+ or CD8+ T cells sorted from blood, obtained in a trial of the OX40 agonist ivuxolimab. The sequence derives from an adult with an advanced solid tumor such as melanoma, head and neck, liver or kidney cancer. The chain recombines TRBV28 with TRBJ2-2, with 7 bases matching TRBD2. CDR3 bases: TGTGCCAGCATCCACGGGGGGTCTGGGGAGCTGTTTTTT. It is translated as CASIHGGSGELFF.